This T cell receptor beta chain was retrieved from a study of shared clonotypes between healthy human individuals. Study-level results: Represented diversity (both genetic and exposure-history) was limited by the small number of donors. Blood was the sole source, and tissue repertoires probably differ.

Authors' analysis steps: Junction-only immunoSEQ data arrived without quality scores, meaning filtering differed. Produced via immunoSEQ multiplex PCR; TCRdb's table is partial and in-frame only. From that table come the V and J calls and clone size; the DNA was used to work out D and trimming. The sample yields about 560,000 clones, roughly 79% seen once. V was cut by 5 bases and J by 5 bases, with 21 bases left in between. The CDR3 length is 16 residues. Germline loops: CDR1 MNHNY, CDR2 SVGAGI (reference sequence). About this clone itself: Its specificity is unknown.

The sample consisted of PBMCs. This rearrangement joins TRBV6-6 to TRBJ2-5, with D perhaps TRBD1 (6 bases). The source of this sequence is a woman aged 40 to 50 in good health. Some clones in this sample may be carry-over from other donors' samples. CDR3 protein: CASSKGDGSGAETQYF. In DNA, the CDR3 is TGTGCCAGCAGTAAGGGGGACGGCAGTGGCGCTGAGACCCAGTACTTC.